This TCR beta chain emerged from a study of tumor-infiltrating lymphocytes in primary liver carcinoma. Overall study findings and caveats: Among the pair types, tumor region pairs showed more overlap than tumor-adjacent and tumor-blood pairs.

This CDR3 spans 15 amino acids. Germline lookup yields CDR1 SGHAT and CDR2 FQDESV (reference sequence). Both RNA and DNA were isolated together from 20-30 mg of bulk tissue that had not been sorted. A single count supports this clonotype. The antigen remains undetermined. A read error may produce the germline difference seen at one junction end. The template, 500 ng total RNA, yielded TCR beta cDNA made with a constant-region primer. ARM-PCR, slightly modified, supplied the TCR beta libraries through three nested multiplex PCR rounds. PCR rounds one and two used TRBV1-TRBV30 forward primers with a C-beta reverse primer for around 11 cycles each. In TCRdb, the multiplex PCR reads were re-called with MiXCR into one record per CDR3 protein. The sample lists 90,000 to 150,000 distinct CDR3 sequences; nearly 70% were seen once.

This clonotype was obtained from a woman aged 55-69 years with primary liver carcinoma and hepatitis B virus infection. The rearrangement links TRBV11-1 to TRBJ2-1, with D perhaps TRBD1 (6 bases). The sequenced sample consisted of tumor-adjacent normal liver tissue. CDR3 sequence: CACSRTGTPYNEQFF. CDR3 DNA: TGTGCCTGCAGCAGAACGGGGACACCTTACAATGAGCAGTTCTTC.